This T cell receptor beta chain is drawn from a study of cytomegalovirus exposure and HLA in healthy donors (TCRdb year 2017). Regarding the complete study: An earlier analysis of roughly 630 of the donors reported more than 250 Gb of sequence data and some 120 million unique TCR beta sequences from about 200 million T cells. An early release that covered several hundred HLA-typed donors contained approximately 300 gigabases of sequencing data and 65 million to 100 million unique TCR sequences. Of the 300 to 450 genotyped donors, approximately 81% were placed in the genetic ancestry cluster associated with self-reported Caucasian donors. The aim of the study was to test whether cataloging public T cell receptors could identify signatures of past pathogen exposure. Using immunosequencing, the study profiled T cell repertoires from fewer than 850 subjects and related those repertoires to cytomegalovirus serostatus. Along with the roughly 610-subject first cohort, a separate validation cohort of about 110 different subjects was used. The study combined high-throughput TCR immunosequencing, statistical association of individual TCRs with disease status, and machine learning to predict cytomegalovirus infection status. To study patterns of TCR occurrence, a later analysis re-analyzed previously published TCR beta repertoires from 666 donors and added high-resolution HLA genotyping. The later analysis used no new phenotypic data to find candidate immune exposures, relying instead on TCR beta sequences and their occurrence across donors. An earlier analysis of approximately 500 of the donors applied high-throughput TCR beta sequencing to assess whether each TCR beta V gene segment acted as functional or pseudogenic. Donor age, sex, ethnicity and CMV serostatus were collected together with the repertoire data. In a later genetic analysis, genome-wide SNP genotypes for about three fifths of the 666 donors were used, and that subset was treated as a discovery cohort. All discovery cohort repertoires had been generated on a single sequencing platform. Both class I and class II loci were covered by HLA typing, at four-digit resolution. Typing coverage differed by locus: A, B, C, DRB1 and DQB1 were typed in roughly 620-630 donors, DQA1 in 522, DPA1 in some 570, and DPB1 in around 490. Several DR-DQ haplotypes were handled as single units for association and clustering because linkage in the cohort was strong. Among some 410 genotyped donors of the cohort, an average of roughly 240,000 unique TCR beta nucleotide sequences were sequenced per donor, roughly 18% of them non-productive.

The cohort comprised fewer than 700 healthy bone marrow donors. At the time of sampling, every cohort member was nominally healthy, though immune exposures that went unrecorded were likely present. The donor tested CMV seronegative and was one of the 352 seronegative cohort members. Each donor provided a peripheral blood sample, and peripheral blood mononuclear cells were used for TCR beta sequencing. The Qiagen DNeasy Blood Extraction Kit was used to extract genomic DNA from the blood cell samples. Study-wide findings and limitations: A later genetic analysis reported fewer N-insertions in productive TCRs among donors in an Asian-associated ancestry cluster than the roughly 620-donor mean. HLA typing was unavailable for some donors at each locus, so association tests used only the typed subset. In vitro tests confirmed that a few of the cytomegalovirus-associated TCR beta chains recognize cytomegalovirus antigens. It was suggested by the authors that the approach could potentially be generalized to other disease states and immunological phenotypes. According to a later analysis, parvovirus B19, influenza, CMV and Epstein-Barr virus appeared linked to several top co-occurrence clusters. A cluster of highly shared sequence variants was judged likely to be a technical artifact of the sequencing pipeline. When HLA alleles, especially DR and DQ, strongly co-occurred, TCR associations were difficult to assign to individual alleles. Some 15 rarely observed V segments, including chromosome 9 orphons, were excluded from the earlier analysis of 550 to 700 of the donors because counts were too low. The cohort was sequenced for TCR beta chains only, and without alpha or paired-chain data the features that could be detected were limited. For the cohort, immune exposure information was limited to CMV serostatus. The classifier was reported to diagnose cytomegalovirus status with high specificity and sensitivity in both the original cohort and the validation cohort. In an earlier analysis of under 600 of the donors, most TCR beta V segments were observed in productive rearrangements about 87% or about 30% of the time, broadly matching IMGT annotations. V-gene and J-gene trimming of TCR beta chains was associated with a missense DCLRE1C variant in a later genetic analysis, and the association was replicated in an independent cohort. Most TCR sequences were observed very rarely across donors, whereas some public TCRs were present in many individuals. Sequencing depth was assumed to be roughly uniform across donors in the presence/absence analyses, though that assumption may not hold. According to a later analysis, most CMV-associated TCR beta chains appeared to be HLA-restricted, and the HLA associations seemed to be driven largely by CMV exposure. A further reported finding was that TCR beta sequences accurately predicted the HLA-A and HLA-B alleles for most subjects in the first cohort. In a later analysis, HLA-associated TCR beta chains were found to be more clonally expanded and to have lower generation probabilities than equally common non-associated chains. In a later analysis, TCR association rates were found to vary across HLA loci, with the most associated TCRs seen for DRB1 alleles and the fewest for HLA-C alleles. Correlated functional status among segregating V segments might reflect linkage disequilibrium, but an unknown experimental factor could not be ruled out. In a later analysis, some 18,000 TCR beta sequences were associated with specific HLA alleles at a false discovery rate of 0.05. In the study, approximately 150 TCR beta chains were listed as associated with cytomegalovirus.

As for this clone: The clone's antigen remains unknown. Base qualities were left out, and no much larger clone turns up one base away.

Library preparation employed the immunoSEQ multiplex PCR assay. For the multiplex PCR, a mixture combining 60 forward primers for TCR Vbeta segments and 13 reverse primers for TCR Jbeta segments was used. The CDR3 region of rearranged TCR beta genes was amplified from genomic DNA by a multiplex PCR assay. On the Illumina HiSeq System, the amplified TCR beta libraries were sequenced as 87-base-pair reads. As for the original processing: A later analysis counted tens of millions of unique TCR beta chains across the 690 or so repertoires, and roughly 11 million of these chains were shared by at least two donors. Raw reads were error-corrected and collapsed into unique sequences by a nearest-neighbor algorithm in which closely related sequences were merged to remove PCR and sequencing errors. V, D and J gene segments were assigned by aligning CDR3 sequences to IMGT reference sequences. For a sequence to be retained, a match of at least six nucleotides to both a V gene segment and a J gene segment was required. Rearrangements were called productive when the CDR3 lacked stop codons and stayed in frame with V and J; all others were non-productive. CDR3 was defined by IMGT convention, running from the second conserved V-encoded cysteine to the conserved J-encoded phenylalanine. Sequences without an unambiguous match to a single V gene segment were excluded from the earlier analysis of over 500 of the donors. In an earlier analysis of 500 to 750 of the donors, V segments were called functional above 56.7% productive rearrangements and were called segregating when the between-donor standard deviation exceeded 5%. A statistical classification framework was developed to diagnose cytomegalovirus status using the catalog of TCR beta chain sequences. In a later analysis, TCR nucleotide sequences were compared against IMGT/GENE-DB human TR gene sequences so that V and J genes could be assigned. In a later analysis, CDR3 sequences and most-parsimonious VDJ recombination scenarios were assigned using the TCRdist pipeline. A later analysis defined each TCR beta chain by its CDR3 amino acid sequence plus V-gene family, and excluded reads lacking a unique V-gene family. As a way to deal with suspected cross-contamination and a sequencing artifact, a later analysis dropped approximately 570 nucleotide sequences that were highly shared and had low generation probability. For each public chain, a later analysis derived a clonal expansion index from normalized ranks of inferred template counts within each repertoire. In a later analysis, generation probabilities were computed with a VDJ recombination model fitted to out-of-frame rearrangements, and the resulting probabilities were checked against IGoR. In a later analysis, TCR-TCR, TCR-HLA and TCR-CMV co-occurrence was scored with hypergeometric tests, and a repertoire-size bias correction was applied to TCR pairs. A later analysis estimated false discovery rates by permuting HLA or CMV assignments 20 times. In a later analysis, co-occurring TCRs were grouped with DBSCAN, and TCRdist sequence similarity was added when clustering was performed within HLA-allele-positive subsets. Co-occurrence clustering excluded repertoires with fewer than 30,000 or more than 120,000 public chains, plus five with anomalous nucleotide sharing. What TCRdb holds here is the immuneACCESS table cut down to in-frame rearrangements. Part of the clones is not present; checked against another copy, under half of the missing clones reflect an unresolved V gene, and the others are unexplained. V, J and clone size derive from that table, while D and trimming were established from the DNA sequence. This sample is represented by 100,000 to 150,000 clones; over 70% of them were singletons. Of the sample, 4% is held by the ten largest clones.

The sample was PBMCs. The sequence was collected from a woman in her 40s in good health and CMV-seronegative.

Here the CDR3 is given as CASSAHLNEETSGRQETQYF. At the DNA level, the sequence is TGTGCCAGCAGCGCCCACCTCAATGAAGAGACTAGCGGGAGGCAAGAGACCCAGTACTTC. Here the chain combines TRBV9 and TRBJ2-5; TRBD2 lines up with 13 middle nucleotides. From a lookup of the germline V gene, CDR1 and CDR2 are SGDLS and YYNGEE. Trimming takes 3 bases off V and 2 bases off J; junction bases not matched to a gene: 16. The CDR3, from cysteine to phenylalanine, totals 20 residues. The CDR3 DNA has 60 bases and is translated from base 1.